The rows below give T cell receptor beta chains drawn from one sample of a study of identical twins. TCRdb fed the 5' RACE reads into MiXCR, producing one record per CDR3 protein. There are some 500,000 distinct CDR3 sequences in the sample; around 20% occur only once, and 0.75% to 0.95% lies in the top ten. These data were also filed under a second study, of T cells expressing NK-cell markers.

Sequencing was done on a sample of CD4+ T cells sorted from blood. The receptors shown here come from a woman younger than 35 in good health. CDR3s leave out the opening cysteine and the closing phenylalanine or tryptophan. The size of a clone is reported for some rows only, either as once, few or many, or as a class for expanded clones.

abundance: few
v_gene: TRBV2
CDR3aa: ASLPDGDTQY

abundance: few
v_gene: TRBV12-3/TRBV12-4
CDR3aa: ASSLSDGRNTEVF

abundance: few
v_gene: TRBV20-1
CDR3aa: SASSAGAPYVQY

abundance: few
v_gene: TRBV9
CDR3aa: ASSVGAGDRETQY

abundance: few
v_gene: TRBV7-2
CDR3aa: ASSSVPFLFEQY

abundance: NA
v_gene: TRBV14
CDR3aa: ASSPWTTANEQF

abundance: few
v_gene: TRBV12-3/TRBV12-4
CDR3aa: ASSRTSGASEQY

abundance: few
v_gene: TRBV5-1
CDR3aa: ASSQGLWDTQETQY

abundance: NA
v_gene: TRBV7-8
CDR3aa: ASSLLTGINYNEQF

abundance: few
v_gene: TRBV7-9
CDR3aa: ASSLADSLPGGYT

abundance: few
v_gene: TRBV12-3/TRBV12-4
CDR3aa: ASSRGQGGGYT

abundance: NA
v_gene: TRBV28
CDR3aa: ASSLGGAEAF

abundance: many
v_gene: TRBV10-3
CDR3aa: AISRGSPTYEQY

abundance: few
v_gene: TRBV5-1
CDR3aa: ASSIEDGRGYGYT

abundance: NA
v_gene: TRBV6-1
CDR3aa: ASRPPRGRERQETQY

abundance: NA
v_gene: TRBV5-1
CDR3aa: ASSSIAGGNTGELS

abundance: NA
v_gene: TRBV7-8
CDR3aa: ASSLAYQTQY

abundance: few
v_gene: TRBV4-1
CDR3aa: ASSRNPATNEKLF

abundance: NA
v_gene: TRBV15
CDR3aa: ATSRHKGETQY

abundance: few
v_gene: TRBV9
CDR3aa: ASSARGDNSGANVLT

abundance: many
v_gene: TRBV5-5
CDR3aa: ASSLESKNIQY

abundance: few
v_gene: TRBV20-1
CDR3aa: SARNSGRPHQPQH

abundance: few
v_gene: TRBV5-1
CDR3aa: ASSLGDTQETQY

abundance: NA
v_gene: TRBV27
CDR3aa: ASSSTNQPQH

abundance: few
v_gene: TRBV29-1
CDR3aa: SVVSGPNYGYT

abundance: NA
v_gene: TRBV5-4
CDR3aa: ASSWGAGGNYNEQF

abundance: NA
v_gene: TRBV6-1
CDR3aa: ASSGRVGLARGGLYEQY

abundance: few
v_gene: TRBV9
CDR3aa: ASSVGDRDRNEQF

abundance: few
v_gene: TRBV30
CDR3aa: AWPPGNGSHEQY

abundance: NA
v_gene: TRBV7-8
CDR3aa: ASILGVQLNTEAF

abundance: many
v_gene: TRBV5-1
CDR3aa: ASSLVYRGMDEQY

abundance: NA
v_gene: TRBV3-1
CDR3aa: ASSRNPGNTIY

abundance: NA
v_gene: TRBV7-9
CDR3aa: ASSLMGQGYRAYT

abundance: NA
v_gene: TRBV18
CDR3aa: ASSPGDSYSPLH

abundance: few
v_gene: TRBV20-1
CDR3aa: GYQREGRETQY

abundance: few
v_gene: TRBV20-1
CDR3aa: SAARGGRSHEAF

abundance: few
v_gene: TRBV28
CDR3aa: ASSPGDRFRSDTQY

abundance: few
v_gene: TRBV6-5
CDR3aa: ASSYVLPGANVLT

abundance: NA
v_gene: TRBV7-9
CDR3aa: ASSSPGGNTDTQY

abundance: few
v_gene: TRBV11-3
CDR3aa: ASSRTGDVSYNEQF

abundance: NA
v_gene: TRBV10-3
CDR3aa: AISRQSKETEAF

abundance: few
v_gene: TRBV5-6
CDR3aa: ASSSRGRGLVETQY

abundance: NA
v_gene: TRBV7-6
CDR3aa: ASSFETSGQAYEQY

abundance: NA
v_gene: TRBV6-5
CDR3aa: ASSYVGLQETQY

abundance: NA
v_gene: TRBV27
CDR3aa: ASSISGDRLFYEQF

abundance: NA
v_gene: TRBV25-1
CDR3aa: ASSLTLYSGETQY

abundance: NA
v_gene: TRBV21-1
CDR3aa: ASSKGDRMGNEQF